This T cell receptor beta chain was sequenced for a study of cytomegalovirus exposure and HLA in healthy donors. Here immunoSEQ multiplex PCR was the method, and the copy in TCRdb shows in-frame clones only, minus some. The repertoire holds some 140,000 clones, with roughly 84% as singletons. The CDR3 spans 15 residues. The rearrangement uses TRBV21-1 and TRBJ2-3; the D call in the table, TRBD1, was not verified against the DNA. TRBV21-1 is termed a pseudogene. This sequence was found in a human donor in good health. Source material: PBMCs. CDR3 bases: TGTGCCAGCAGCAAAGGCTCACACCAGGCGGATACGCAGTATTTT. It is translated as CASSKGSHQADTQYF.